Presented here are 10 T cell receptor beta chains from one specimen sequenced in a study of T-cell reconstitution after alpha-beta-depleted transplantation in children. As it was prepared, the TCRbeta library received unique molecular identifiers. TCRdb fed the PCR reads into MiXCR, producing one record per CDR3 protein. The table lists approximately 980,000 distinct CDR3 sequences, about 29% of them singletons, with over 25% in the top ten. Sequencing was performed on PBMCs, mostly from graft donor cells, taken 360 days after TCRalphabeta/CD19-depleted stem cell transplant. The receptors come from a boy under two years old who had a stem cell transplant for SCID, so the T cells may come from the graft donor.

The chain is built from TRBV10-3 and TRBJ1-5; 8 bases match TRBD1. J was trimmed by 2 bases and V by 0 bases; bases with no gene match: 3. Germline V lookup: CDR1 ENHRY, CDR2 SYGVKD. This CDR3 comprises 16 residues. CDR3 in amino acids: CAISESPGGGNQPQHF. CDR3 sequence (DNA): TGTGCCATCAGTGAGTCGCCAGGGGGCGGCAATCAGCCCCAGCATTTT.

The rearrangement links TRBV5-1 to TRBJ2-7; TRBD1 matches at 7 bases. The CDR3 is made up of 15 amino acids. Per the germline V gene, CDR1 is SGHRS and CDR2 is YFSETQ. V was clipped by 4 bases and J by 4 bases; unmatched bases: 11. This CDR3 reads CASSGGQAPNYEQYF. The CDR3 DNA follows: TGCGCCAGCAGCGGTGGACAGGCCCCCAATTACGAGCAGTACTTC.

The CDR3 coding sequence is TGTGCCAGCAGCTTTCAGGCAGGGGGTGATGGCTACACCTTC. Translation: CASSFQAGGDGYTF. The genes are TRBV7-9 and TRBJ1-2, with 7 positions matching TRBD1. Looked up from germline, CDR1 is SEHNR and CDR2 is FQNEAQ (reference sequence). The CDR3 totals 14 residues. Unmatched junction bases numbered 7, after V lost 3 bases and J lost 6 bases.

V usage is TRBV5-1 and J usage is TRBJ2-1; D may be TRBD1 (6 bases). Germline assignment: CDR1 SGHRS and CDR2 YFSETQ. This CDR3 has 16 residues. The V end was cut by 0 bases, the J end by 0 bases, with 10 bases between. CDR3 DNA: TGCGCCAGCAGCTTGGACGGACAGATCTCCTACAATGAGCAGTTCTTC. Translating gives CASSLDGQISYNEQFF.

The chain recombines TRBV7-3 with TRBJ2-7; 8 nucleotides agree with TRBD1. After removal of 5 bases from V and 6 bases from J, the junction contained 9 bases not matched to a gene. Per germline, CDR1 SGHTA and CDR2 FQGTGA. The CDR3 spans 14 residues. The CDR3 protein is CASSLLAGTGEQYF. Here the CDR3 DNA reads TGTGCCAGCAGCCTACTAGCCGGGACAGGCGAGCAGTACTTC.

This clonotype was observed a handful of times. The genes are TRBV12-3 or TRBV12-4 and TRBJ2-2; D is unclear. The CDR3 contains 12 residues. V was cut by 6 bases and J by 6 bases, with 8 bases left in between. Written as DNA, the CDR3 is TGTGCCAGCAGGCTAGACTCCGGGGAGCTGTTTTTT. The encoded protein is CASRLDSGELFF.

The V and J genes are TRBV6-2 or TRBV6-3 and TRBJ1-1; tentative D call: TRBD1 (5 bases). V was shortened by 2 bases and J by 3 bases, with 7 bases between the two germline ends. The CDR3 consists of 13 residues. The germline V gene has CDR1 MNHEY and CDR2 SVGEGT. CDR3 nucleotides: TGTGCCAGCAGTTACAAGGGGTACACTGAAGCTTTCTTT. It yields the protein CASSYKGYTEAFF.

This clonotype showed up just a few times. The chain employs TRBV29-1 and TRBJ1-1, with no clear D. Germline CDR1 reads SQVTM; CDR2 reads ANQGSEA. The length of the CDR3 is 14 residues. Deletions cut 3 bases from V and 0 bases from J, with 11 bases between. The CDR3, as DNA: TGCAGCGTTGACGGTGTTCGGGTGAACACTGAAGCTTTCTTT. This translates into CSVDGVRVNTEAFF.

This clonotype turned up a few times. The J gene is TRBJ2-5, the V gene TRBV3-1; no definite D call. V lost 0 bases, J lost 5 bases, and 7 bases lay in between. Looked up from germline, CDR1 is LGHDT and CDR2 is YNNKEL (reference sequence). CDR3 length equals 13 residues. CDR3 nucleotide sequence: TGTGCCAGCAGCCAAGACTTCCGTGAGACCCAGTACTTC. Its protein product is CASSQDFRETQYF.

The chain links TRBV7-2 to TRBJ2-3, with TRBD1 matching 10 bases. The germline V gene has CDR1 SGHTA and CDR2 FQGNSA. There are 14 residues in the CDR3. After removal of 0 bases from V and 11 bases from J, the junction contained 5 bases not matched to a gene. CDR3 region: CASSLAGQGWGQYF. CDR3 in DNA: TGTGCCAGCAGCTTAGCGGGACAGGGGTGGGGGCAGTATTTT.